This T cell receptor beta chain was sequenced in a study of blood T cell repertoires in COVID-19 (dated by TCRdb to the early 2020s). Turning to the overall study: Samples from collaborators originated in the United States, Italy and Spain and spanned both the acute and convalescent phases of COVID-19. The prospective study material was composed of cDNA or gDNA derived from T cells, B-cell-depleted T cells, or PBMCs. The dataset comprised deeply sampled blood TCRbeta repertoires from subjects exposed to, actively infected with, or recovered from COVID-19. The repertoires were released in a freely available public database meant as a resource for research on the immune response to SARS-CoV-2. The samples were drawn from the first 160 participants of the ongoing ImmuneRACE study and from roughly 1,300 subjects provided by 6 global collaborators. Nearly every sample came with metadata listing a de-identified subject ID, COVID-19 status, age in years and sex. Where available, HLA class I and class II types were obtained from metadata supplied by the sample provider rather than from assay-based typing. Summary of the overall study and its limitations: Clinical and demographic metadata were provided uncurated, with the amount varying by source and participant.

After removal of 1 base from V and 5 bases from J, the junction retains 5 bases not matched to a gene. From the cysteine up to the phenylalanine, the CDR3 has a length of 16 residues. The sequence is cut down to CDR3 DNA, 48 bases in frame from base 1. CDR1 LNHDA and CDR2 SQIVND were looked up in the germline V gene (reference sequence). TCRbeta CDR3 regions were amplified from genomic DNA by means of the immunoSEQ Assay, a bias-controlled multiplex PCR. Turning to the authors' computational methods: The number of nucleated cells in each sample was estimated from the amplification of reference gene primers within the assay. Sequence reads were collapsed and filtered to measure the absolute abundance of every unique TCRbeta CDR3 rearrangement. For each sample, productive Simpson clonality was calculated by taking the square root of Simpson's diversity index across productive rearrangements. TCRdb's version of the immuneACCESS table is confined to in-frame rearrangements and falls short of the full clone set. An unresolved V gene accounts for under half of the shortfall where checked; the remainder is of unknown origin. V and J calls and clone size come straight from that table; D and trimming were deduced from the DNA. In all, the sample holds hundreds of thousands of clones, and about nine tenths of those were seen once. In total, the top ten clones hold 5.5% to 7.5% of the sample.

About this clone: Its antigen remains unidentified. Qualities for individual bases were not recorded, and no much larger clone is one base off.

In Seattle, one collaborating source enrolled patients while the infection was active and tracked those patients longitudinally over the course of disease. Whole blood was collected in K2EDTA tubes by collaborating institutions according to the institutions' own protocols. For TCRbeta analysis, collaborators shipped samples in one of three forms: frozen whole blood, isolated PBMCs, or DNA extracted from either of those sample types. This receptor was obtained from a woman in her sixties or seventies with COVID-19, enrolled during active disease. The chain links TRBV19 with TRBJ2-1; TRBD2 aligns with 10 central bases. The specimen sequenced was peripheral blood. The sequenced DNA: TGTGCCAGTAGTATAGCTCTAGCGGGGGTGAACAATGAGCAGTTCTTC. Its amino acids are CASSIALAGVNNEQFF.